The 19 T cell receptor beta chains below all came from one sample that was sequenced in a study of blood T cells in healthy people across ages. The second PCR ran about 6 to 11 cycles with a sample-barcoded 5' primer and J-beta primers. A single record per CDR3 protein comes from TCRdb applying MiXCR to the 5' RACE reads. Of about 1.1 million distinct CDR3 sequences listed, about two fifths are singletons. The sequenced material came from blood. The receptors stem from a man younger than 35 in good health.

The V and J genes are TRBV6-6 and TRBJ2-3; 9 bases are a match to TRBD1. V was pared by 7 bases and J by 3 bases, with 5 bases of the junction left unmatched. Per the germline V gene, CDR1 is MNHNY and CDR2 is SVGAGI (reference sequence). The CDR3 is made up of 14 amino acids. The CDR3 region is CASMGQGRTDTQYF. The CDR3 DNA reads TGTGCCAGCATGGGACAGGGTAGAACAGATACGCAGTATTTT.

This clonotype has more than one count but fewer than ten. The V call is TRBV4-3, the J call TRBJ2-1, with a weak D call TRBD2 (6 bases). Trimming pared 3 bases from V and 0 bases from J, leaving 9 bases between. The CDR3 consists of 15 residues. Germline V gene lookup returns CDR1 LGHNA and CDR2 YSLEER. CDR3 coding DNA: TGCGCCAGCAGCCACGAACTAGCCTCCTACAATGAGCAGTTCTTC. This encodes CASSHELASYNEQFF.

The chain links TRBV4-1 to TRBJ1-5, with D perhaps TRBD1 (5 bases). The V and J ends lost 0 bases and 3 bases respectively, with 9 bases between them. This CDR3 has 15 amino acids. Germline CDR1 and CDR2: MGHRA and YSYEKL. CDR3 region: CASSQERGANQPQHF. The CDR3 nucleotides are TGCGCCAGCAGCCAAGAAAGGGGCGCCAATCAGCCCCAGCATTTT.

This clonotype was detected only a few times. V usage is TRBV7-3 and J usage is TRBJ1-1; no clear D. The V end was cut by 1 base, the J end by 0 bases, with 9 bases between. Per germline, CDR1 SGHTA and CDR2 FQGTGA. This CDR3 has 15 amino acids. CDR3 residues: CASSLKAEMNTEAFF. DNA for the CDR3: TGTGCCAGCAGCTTAAAAGCAGAGATGAACACTGAAGCTTTCTTT.

The rearrangement uses TRBV12-3 or TRBV12-4 and TRBJ2-3, with 8 positions matching TRBD2. There are 15 residues in the CDR3. V was clipped by 6 bases and J by 4 bases; unmatched bases: 9. The CDR3 nucleotides are TGTGCCAGCAGGCTTGGCGGGGGGATCGCAGATACGCAGTATTTT. Its translation: CASRLGGGIADTQYF.

This clonotype was counted a few times. The chain employs TRBV18 and TRBJ1-1; 8 nucleotides match TRBD1. This CDR3 spans 16 amino acids. Germline lookup yields CDR1 KGHSH and CDR2 LQKENI. J was trimmed by 3 bases and V by 2 bases; bases with no gene match: 8. In DNA form, the CDR3 reads TGTGCCAGCTCACCAGGACAGGGAAGAACGGACACTGAAGCTTTCTTT. Protein: CASSPGQGRTDTEAFF.

The chain joins TRBV12-3 or TRBV12-4 to TRBJ1-6; possibly TRBD1 for D (6 bases). V was trimmed by 5 bases and J by 7 bases, leaving 9 bases between them. The CDR3 is 13 residues long. The CDR3 here is CASSRRGNSPLHF. DNA of the CDR3: TGTGCCAGCAGTCGCAGGGGAAATTCACCCCTCCACTTT.

This clonotype was seen more than once but under ten times. The chain combines TRBV4-3 with TRBJ2-3; TRBD2 matches at 12 bases. The CDR3 is 19 residues long. Looked up from germline, CDR1 is LGHNA and CDR2 is YSLEER. Losses at the gene ends were 4 bases for V and 2 bases for J; bases not matched to a gene: 13. In DNA form, the CDR3 reads TGCGCCAGCAGCCGGCCGGGACTAGCGGGCCGAGGCTTCACAGATACGCAGTATTTT. Translation: CASSRPGLAGRGFTDTQYF.

The rearrangement links TRBV6-1 to TRBJ2-7; 7 bases map to TRBD1. V was pared by 5 bases and J by 1 base, with 5 bases of the junction left unmatched. The CDR3 loop spans 14 amino acids. Germline lookup yields CDR1 MNHNS and CDR2 SASEGT. The DNA for the CDR3 is TGTGCCAGCAGTAAGGGGGCAAAGTCCTACGAGCAGTACTTC. It specifies CASSKGAKSYEQYF.

The V call is TRBV7-9, the J call TRBJ2-1; TRBD1 agrees at 8 bases. The CDR3 runs to 12 residues. The germline CDR1 and CDR2 sequences are SEHNR and FQNEAQ (reference sequence). The CDR3 spells CLVTGGENEQFF. CDR3 DNA sequence: TGTTTAGTAACAGGGGGTGAGAATGAGCAGTTCTTC.

This clonotype was seen only a few times. The V call is TRBV20-1, the J call TRBJ2-5, with 11 bases that match TRBD2. CDR1 and CDR2 from the germline V gene are DFQATT and SNEGSKA (reference sequence). The CDR3 length is 15 residues. Trimming took 0 bases from V and 4 from J; bases not matched to a gene: 4. CDR3 DNA: TGCAGTGCTAGAGACATAGCGGGGGGGCGAGAGACCCAGTACTTC. This codes for CSARDIAGGRETQYF.

This chain joins TRBV20-1 and TRBJ2-5, with D perhaps assigned TRBD1 or TRBD2 (5 bases each). This CDR3 is built from 14 residues. Germline-derived CDR1 and CDR2 are DFQATT and SNEGSKA (reference sequence). Trimming removed 0 bases at V and 1 base at J, with 9 bases between. The CDR3 bases are TGCAGTGCTAGAGAACCCGGGGCCCAAGAGACCCAGTACTTC. Protein sequence: CSAREPGAQETQYF.

The rearrangement uses TRBV11-2 and TRBJ2-1, with no clear D. Germline CDR1 and CDR2: SGHAT and FQNNGV. Trimming left V 1 base short and J 5 bases short, with 15 bases between. The CDR3 covers 16 residues. DNA of the CDR3: TGTGCCAGCAGCTTAGTCAGCAAGCGAAAAGACAATGAGCAGTTCTTC. It specifies CASSLVSKRKDNEQFF.

Only one count was recorded for this clonotype. The chain joins TRBV2 to TRBJ1-5; no firm D call. Germline V gene lookup returns CDR1 SNHLY and CDR2 FYNNEI. CDR3 size: 15 residues. The germline V and J ends were trimmed by 7 bases and 7 bases, with 20 bases remaining between them. In nucleotides, the CDR3 is TGTGCCAGCAAAATTGGAGTTGGGGTGGGACAGCCCCAGCATTTT. Its translation: CASKIGVGVGQPQHF.

CDR3 loop: CSAGRGRGYGYTF. The DNA of the CDR3 is TGCAGTGCCGGGAGGGGGCGCGGCTATGGCTACACCTTC. The genes are TRBV20-1 and TRBJ1-2, with 7 bases fitting TRBD1. The CDR3 extends over 13 amino acids. Per germline, CDR1 DFQATT and CDR2 SNEGSKA (reference sequence). The V and J ends lost 6 bases and 4 bases, in that order; junction bases with no gene match: 8.

The chain carries TRBV7-2 and TRBJ1-2; D ambiguous. This CDR3 contains 13 residues. V lost 0 bases, J lost 6 bases, and 8 bases lay in between. Germline V gene data show CDR1 as SGHTA and CDR2 as FQGNSA. CDR3 coding DNA: TGTGCCAGCAGCTTAGCGTATTACGATGGCTACACCTTC. Translating gives CASSLAYYDGYTF.

This clonotype was seen a few times. The chain has TRBV4-3 and TRBJ2-1; no firm D call. V lost 0 bases and J 4 bases, leaving 13 bases between the germline ends. This CDR3 has 16 residues. Germline V gives CDR1 LGHNA, CDR2 YSLEER. This chain's CDR3 is CASSQDRLGTYNEQFF. The CDR3 nucleotides read TGCGCCAGCAGCCAAGATCGGTTGGGCACATACAATGAGCAGTTCTTC.

The rearrangement links TRBV3-1 to TRBJ2-3, with 8 bases matching TRBD1. The ends lost 4 bases at V and 14 bases at J; junction bases unmatched: 14. This CDR3 spans 14 amino acids. Germline CDR1 and CDR2: LGHDT and YNNKEL (reference sequence). CDR3 coding DNA: TGTGCCAGCAGCCCGGACAGGGTAGGGACCGTTACGTATTTT. It codes for CASSPDRVGTVTYF.

The V gene is TRBV10-3, the J gene TRBJ1-3; perhaps TRBD1 as D (5 bases). V was shortened by 4 bases and J by 0 bases, with 7 bases between the two germline ends. CDR3 length: 14 amino acids. Germline V gene data show CDR1 as ENHRY and CDR2 as SYGVKD. The CDR3: CAISAGASGNTIYF. The CDR3 nucleotides read TGTGCCATCAGTGCCGGGGCCTCTGGAAACACCATATATTTT.